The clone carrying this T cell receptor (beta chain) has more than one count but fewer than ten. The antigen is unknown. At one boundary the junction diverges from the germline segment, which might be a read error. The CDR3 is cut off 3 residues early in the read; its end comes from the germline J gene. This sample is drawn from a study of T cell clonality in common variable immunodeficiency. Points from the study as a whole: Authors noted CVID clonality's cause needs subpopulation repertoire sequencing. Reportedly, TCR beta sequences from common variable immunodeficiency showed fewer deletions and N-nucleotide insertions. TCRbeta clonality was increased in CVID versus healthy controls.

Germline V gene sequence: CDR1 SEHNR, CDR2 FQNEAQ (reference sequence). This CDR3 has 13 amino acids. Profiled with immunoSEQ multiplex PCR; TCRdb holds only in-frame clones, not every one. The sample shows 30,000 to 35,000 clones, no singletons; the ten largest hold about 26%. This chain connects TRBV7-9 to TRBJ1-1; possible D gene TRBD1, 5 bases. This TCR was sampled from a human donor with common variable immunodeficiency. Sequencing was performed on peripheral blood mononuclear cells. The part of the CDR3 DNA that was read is TGTTCCAGCAGCTTAGCGGCAGGGCCTCAA. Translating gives CSSSLAAGPQ. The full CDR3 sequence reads CSSSLAAGPQAFF.